These T cell receptor beta chains were read from a single sample in a study of monozygotic twins with cystic fibrosis. Here immunoSEQ multiplex PCR was the method, and the copy in TCRdb shows in-frame clones only, minus some. This sample has under 30,000 clones, with approximately 96% found just once. The sample consisted of blood. The receptors were sampled from a girl aged 2 to 10 with cystic fibrosis. Each CDR3 is given with its conserved first and last residue. The D gene is left open where the match is weak. Some rows have no size entry. The others give once, few or many, or a class for an expanded clone.

D gene | clone size | J gene | V gene | CDR3 protein | CDR3 DNA
TRBD1 | - | TRBJ1-1 | TRBV27 | CASSGQGVTEAFF | TGTGCCAGCAGTGGACAGGGGGTCACTGAAGCTTTCTTT
- | - | TRBJ1-1 | TRBV19 | CASSPYRGGAFF | TGTGCCAGTAGCCCGTACCGGGGGGGAGCTTTCTTT
- | - | TRBJ2-7 | TRBV10-3 | CAISERRDGYEQYF | TGTGCCATCAGTGAGCGTCGGGACGGGTACGAGCAGTACTTC
- | once | TRBJ2-7 | TRBV15 | CATSRGGTNHEQYF | TGTGCCACCAGCAGAGGGGGGACAAACCACGAGCAGTACTTC
- | - | TRBJ1-4 | TRBV19 | CASSQRWGRINEKLFF | TGTGCCAGTAGCCAGCGGTGGGGCAGAATTAATGAAAAACTGTTTTTT
- | - | TRBJ1-2 | TRBV2 | CASNPTGIGYGYTF | TGTGCCAGCAACCCTACCGGGATAGGCTATGGCTACACCTTC
- | once | TRBJ2-5 | TRBV18 | CASSLQETQYF | TGTGCCAGCTCACTTCAAGAGACCCAGTACTTC
TRBD2 | - | TRBJ2-1 | TRBV7-8 | CASSSDLAGSYNEQFF | TGTGCCAGCAGCTCCGACTTAGCGGGATCCTACAATGAGCAGTTCTTC
- | - | TRBJ2-7 | TRBV4-2 | CASSPDAIYEQYF | TGTGCCAGCAGCCCTGACGCGATCTACGAGCAGTACTTC
- | - | TRBJ1-1 | TRBV28 | CASRPRLGRPNSMNTEAFF | TGTGCCAGCCGCCCGCGTTTGGGGCGACCTAACTCGATGAACACTGAAGCTTTCTTT
- | once | TRBJ2-5 | TRBV30 | CAWSVSPETQYF | TGTGCCTGGAGTGTAAGTCCGGAGACCCAGTACTTC
TRBD2 | - | TRBJ2-3 | TRBV5-1 | CASSRPGLADADTQYF | TGCGCCAGCAGCCGACCGGGACTAGCGGACGCAGATACGCAGTATTTT
TRBD2 | - | TRBJ2-3 | TRBV9 | CASSVTSESTDTQYF | TGTGCCAGCAGCGTGACTAGCGAAAGCACAGATACGCAGTATTTT
- | - | TRBJ2-7 | TRBV29-1 | CSVAWSGGAGEQYF | TGCAGCGTTGCATGGTCAGGGGGGGCGGGGGAGCAGTACTTC
- | - | TRBJ2-1 | TRBV20-1 | CSGSADNEQFF | TGCAGTGGCAGCGCAGACAATGAGCAGTTCTTC
TRBD1 | - | TRBJ1-2 | TRBV19 | CASSIDPSGGVGNGYTF | TGTGCCAGTAGTATAGACCCCTCAGGGGGCGTTGGGAATGGCTACACCTTC
- | - | TRBJ2-5 | TRBV30 | CACSGPPGETQYF | TGTGCCTGTTCCGGACCACCTGGTGAGACCCAGTACTTC
- | - | TRBJ1-1 | TRBV10-1 | CASSGGPDTEAFF | TGCGCCAGCAGCGGCGGCCCCGACACTGAAGCTTTCTTT
- | - | TRBJ2-3 | TRBV19 | CASSMSGHRTDTQYF | TGTGCCAGTAGTATGTCAGGACACCGCACAGATACGCAGTATTTT
- | - | TRBJ2-1 | TRBV11-2 | CASSFFGSYPDDNEQFF | TGTGCCAGCAGCTTTTTCGGCAGCTATCCTGATGACAATGAGCAGTTCTTC
- | - | TRBJ2-7 | TRBV7-2 | CASSQTLFREQYF | TGTGCCAGCAGCCAAACACTTTTCAGGGAGCAGTACTTC
- | once | TRBJ1-3 | TRBV4-3 | CASSQEPGSGNTIYF | TGCGCCAGCAGCCAAGAGCCAGGCTCTGGAAACACCATATATTTT